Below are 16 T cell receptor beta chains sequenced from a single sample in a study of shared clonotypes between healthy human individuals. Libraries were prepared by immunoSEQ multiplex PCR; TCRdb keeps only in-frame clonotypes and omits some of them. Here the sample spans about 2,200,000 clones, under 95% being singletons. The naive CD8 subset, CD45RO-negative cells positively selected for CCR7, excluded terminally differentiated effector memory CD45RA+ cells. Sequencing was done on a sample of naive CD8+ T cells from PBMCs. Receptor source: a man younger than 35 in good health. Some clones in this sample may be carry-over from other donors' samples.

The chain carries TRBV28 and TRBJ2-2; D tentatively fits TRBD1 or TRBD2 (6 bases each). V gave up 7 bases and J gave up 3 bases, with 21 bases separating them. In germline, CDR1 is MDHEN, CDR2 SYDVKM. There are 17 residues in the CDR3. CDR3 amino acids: CASNSGRQAFYTGELFF. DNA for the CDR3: TGTGCCAGCAACTCCGGGAGACAGGCTTTTTACACCGGGGAGCTGTTTTTT.

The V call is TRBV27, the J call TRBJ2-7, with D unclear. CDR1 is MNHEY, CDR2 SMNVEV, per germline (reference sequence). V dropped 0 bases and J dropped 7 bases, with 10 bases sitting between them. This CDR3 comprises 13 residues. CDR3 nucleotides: TGTGCCAGCAGTTTATCCCCGGCGGCGGAGCAGTACTTC. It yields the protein CASSLSPAAEQYF.

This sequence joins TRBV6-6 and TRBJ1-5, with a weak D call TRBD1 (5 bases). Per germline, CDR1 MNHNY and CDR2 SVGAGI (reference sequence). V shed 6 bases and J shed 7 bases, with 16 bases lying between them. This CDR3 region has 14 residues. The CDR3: CASSSTGGRQPQHF. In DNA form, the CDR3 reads TGTGCCAGCAGCTCAACAGGAGGCAGGCAGCCCCAGCATTTT.

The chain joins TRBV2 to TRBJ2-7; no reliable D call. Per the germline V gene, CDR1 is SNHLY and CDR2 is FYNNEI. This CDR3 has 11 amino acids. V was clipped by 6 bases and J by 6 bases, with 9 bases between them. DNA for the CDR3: TGTGCCAGCAGCGCCTCTAGCGAGCAGTACTTC. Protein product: CASSASSEQYF.

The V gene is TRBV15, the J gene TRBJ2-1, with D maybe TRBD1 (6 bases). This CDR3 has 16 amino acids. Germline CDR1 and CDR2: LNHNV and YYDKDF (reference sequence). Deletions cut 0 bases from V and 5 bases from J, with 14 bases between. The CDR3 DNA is TGTGCCACCAGCAGAGAGGGGGCGGTGAAAAACAATGAGCAGTTCTTC. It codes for CATSREGAVKNNEQFF.

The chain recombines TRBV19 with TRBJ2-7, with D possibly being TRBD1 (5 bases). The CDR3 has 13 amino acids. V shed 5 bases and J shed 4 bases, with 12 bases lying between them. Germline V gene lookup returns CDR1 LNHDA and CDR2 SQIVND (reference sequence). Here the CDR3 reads CASSGGQPYEQYF. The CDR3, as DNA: TGTGCCAGTAGTGGTGGACAACCATACGAGCAGTACTTC.

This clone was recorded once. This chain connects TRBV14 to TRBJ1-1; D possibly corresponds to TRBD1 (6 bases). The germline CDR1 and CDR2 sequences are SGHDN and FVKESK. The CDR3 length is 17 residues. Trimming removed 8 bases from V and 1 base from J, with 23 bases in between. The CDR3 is CASVSPPDIRGNTEAFF. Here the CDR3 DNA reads TGTGCCAGCGTGTCCCCCCCGGACATCAGGGGGAACACTGAAGCTTTCTTT.

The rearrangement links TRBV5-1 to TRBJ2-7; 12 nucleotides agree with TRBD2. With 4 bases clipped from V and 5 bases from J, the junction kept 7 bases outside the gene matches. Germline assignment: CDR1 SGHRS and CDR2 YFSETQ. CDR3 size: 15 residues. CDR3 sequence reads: CASSLTTSGSDEQYF. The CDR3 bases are TGCGCCAGCAGCCTAACGACTAGCGGGAGTGACGAGCAGTACTTC.

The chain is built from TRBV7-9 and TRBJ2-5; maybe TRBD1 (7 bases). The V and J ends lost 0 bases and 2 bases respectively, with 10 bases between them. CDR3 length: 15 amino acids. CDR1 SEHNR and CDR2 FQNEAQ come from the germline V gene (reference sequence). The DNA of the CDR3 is TGTGCCAGCAGCTTAGCGGGGGGACAGCAAGAGACCCAGTACTTC. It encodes CASSLAGGQQETQYF.

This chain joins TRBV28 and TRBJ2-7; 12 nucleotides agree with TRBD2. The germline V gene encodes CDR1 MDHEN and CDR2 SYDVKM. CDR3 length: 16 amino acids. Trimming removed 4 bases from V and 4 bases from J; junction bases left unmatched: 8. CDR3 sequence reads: CASSSRTSGIRYEQYF. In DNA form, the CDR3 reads TGTGCCAGCAGTTCAAGGACTAGCGGGATTAGATACGAGCAGTACTTC. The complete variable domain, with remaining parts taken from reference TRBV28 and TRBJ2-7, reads DVKVTQSSRYLVKRTGEKVFLECVQDMDHENMFWYRQDPGLGLRLIYFSYDVKMKEKGDIPEGYSVSREKKERFSLILESASTNQTSMYLCASSSRTSGIRYEQYFGPGTRLTVT.

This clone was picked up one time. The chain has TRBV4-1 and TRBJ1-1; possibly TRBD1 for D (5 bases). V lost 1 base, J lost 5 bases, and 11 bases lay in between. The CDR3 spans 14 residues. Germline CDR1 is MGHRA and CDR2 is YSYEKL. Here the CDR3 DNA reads TGCGCCAGCAGCCAAGTATTTGAGGGGACTGAAGCTTTCTTT. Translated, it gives CASSQVFEGTEAFF.

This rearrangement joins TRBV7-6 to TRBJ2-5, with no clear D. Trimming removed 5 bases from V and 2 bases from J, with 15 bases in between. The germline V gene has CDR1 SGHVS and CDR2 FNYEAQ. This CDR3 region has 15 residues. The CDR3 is CASSLDTLSQETQYF. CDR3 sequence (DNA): TGTGCCAGCAGCCTCGATACGCTGAGTCAAGAGACCCAGTACTTC.

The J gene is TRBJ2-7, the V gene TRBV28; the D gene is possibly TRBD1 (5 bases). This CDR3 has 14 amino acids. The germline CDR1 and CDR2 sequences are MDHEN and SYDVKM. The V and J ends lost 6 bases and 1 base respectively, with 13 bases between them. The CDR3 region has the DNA TGTGCCAGCAGCACCATAGGGGTTTCCTACGAGCAGTACTTC. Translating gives CASSTIGVSYEQYF.

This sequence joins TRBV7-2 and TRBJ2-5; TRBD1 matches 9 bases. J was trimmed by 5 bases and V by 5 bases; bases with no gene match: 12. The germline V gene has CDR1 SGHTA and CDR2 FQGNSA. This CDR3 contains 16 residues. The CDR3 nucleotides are TGTGCCAGCAGCGCGATCCGGGACAGGGTTTGGGAGACCCAGTACTTC. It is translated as CASSAIRDRVWETQYF.

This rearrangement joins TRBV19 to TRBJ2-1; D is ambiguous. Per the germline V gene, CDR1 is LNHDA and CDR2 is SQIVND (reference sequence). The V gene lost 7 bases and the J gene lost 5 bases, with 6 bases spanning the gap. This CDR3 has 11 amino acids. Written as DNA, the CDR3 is TGTGCCAGTATAAAGGACAATGAGCAGTTCTTC. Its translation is CASIKDNEQFF.

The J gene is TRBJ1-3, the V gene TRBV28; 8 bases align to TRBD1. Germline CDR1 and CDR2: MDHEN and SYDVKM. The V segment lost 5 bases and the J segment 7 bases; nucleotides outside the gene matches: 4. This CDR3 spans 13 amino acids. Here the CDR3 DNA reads TGTGCCAGCAGTCCGGACAGGGTGAACACCATATATTTT. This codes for CASSPDRVNTIYF.